This T cell receptor (beta chain) was captured by sequencing in a study of Ad26.COV2.S vaccination and SARS-CoV-2 variants (dated by TCRdb to about 2021). For the wider study: Vaccine-arm donors were drawn from COV1001, a multicentre, randomized, double-blind, placebo-controlled phase I-IIa trial of Ad26.COV2.S in healthy adults. Ad26.COV2.S was given intramuscularly at 5x10^10 or 1x10^11 viral particles, as a single shot or as two shots 56 days apart. TCRbeta repertoire sequencing served as the tool for gauging how specific and how broad the SARS-CoV-2-reactive T cell receptors were following Ad26.COV2.S vaccination. The TCR-sequenced set comprised approximately 30 samples: some 20 Ad26.COV2.S vaccine recipients, 5 placebo recipients and 8 SARS-CoV-2 convalescent individuals. Participants in the trial were split at random into five groups of five each, receiving low-dose or high-dose Ad26.COV2.S once or twice, or else placebo on both occasions. Investigators did not know the trial group allocation while performing experiments and assessing outcomes. Findings and caveats that apply to the study as a whole: Vaccine and placebo recipients had comparable non-spike TCR breadth, which fits with the vaccine containing only spike. Higher spike-specific TCR breadth was observed in Ad26.COV2.S recipients than in placebo recipients (P = 0.0014). The study lacked the statistical power to compare responses across vaccine doses or regimens. After vaccination, spike-specific CD8+ and CD4+ T cell responses were reported to show substantial breadth. The authors noted that the TCR breadth and depth analyses may have underestimated total T cell responses.

The treatment or condition label, read with the paper, signifies: some 20 received Ad26.COV2.S at low or high dose, single or two shots; roughly 5 received placebo; per-sample allocation not given. Repertoires of vaccine and placebo recipients were sequenced from samples collected on day 63 after the first injection. In Cohort 1b, about two dozen adults aged 18-55 years were enrolled at a single site in Boston, USA, between 29 July and 7 August 2020. Ad26.COV2.S was a replication-incompetent adenovirus type 26 vector that expressed a prefusion-stabilized SARS-CoV-2 spike protein derived from the original Wuhan strain. The germline V gene sets CDR1 to SQVTM and CDR2 to ANQGSEA. V is pared back by 7 bases and J by 3 bases, with 3 bases lying between the germline termini. From cysteine to phenylalanine, the CDR3 is 9 amino acids long. Kept here is only the CDR3 DNA, which spans 27 bases and is read in frame from base 1.

This clone was counted once. Its recognized antigen is unknown. No clone much larger than this one lies a single base away; base qualities are absent. The immunoSEQ Assay was the method used to sequence TCRbeta CDR3 regions. After extraction, genomic DNA underwent amplification by bias-controlled multiplex PCR, followed by high-throughput sequencing. Per the original workflow: Collapsing and filtering of sequences were performed to quantify the absolute abundance of each unique TCRbeta CDR3 region. T cell fraction was estimated by normalizing TCRbeta template counts to usable DNA, with usable DNA measured through amplification of reference genes found in all nucleated cells. Repertoire TCRs were annotated as SARS-CoV-2-specific by exact matching of V gene, CDR3 amino acid sequence and J gene to a known reactive TCR set. The reference SARS-CoV-2 TCR set was obtained from MIRA and was filtered for enrichment in COVID-19-positive ImmuneCODE repertoires, whereby public or cross-reactive TCRs were removed. Drawing on the MIRA antigens, annotated TCRs were analysed further at the level of specific ORF or position within ORF. Breadth was defined as the number of annotated unique rearrangements divided by the total number of unique productive rearrangements, and depth was defined as the summed frequency of the annotated unique rearrangements. Two-sided Wilcoxon rank-sum tests were used to compare TCR breadth between groups. Sourced from immuneACCESS, this table was stored by TCRdb with only in-frame sequences that have V and J called. A share of the clones is absent; for the studies checked, an unresolved V gene accounts for under half, and the remainder has no known explanation. That table gives V, J and clone size, and the DNA gave D and trimming. For this sample the table gives under 400,000 clones, of which over 75% were detected only once. The top ten constitute more than 3% of the sample.

Sequencing used peripheral blood, obtained in a trial of Ad26.COV2.S vaccine versus placebo. This receptor was obtained from a person aged 18-60 years who received the Ad26.COV2.S COVID-19 vaccine or a placebo. This sequence uses TRBV29-1 and TRBJ1-2, with no reliable assignment of the D segment. The CDR3 protein sequence reads: CSGDYGYTF. The DNA is as follows: TGCAGCGGGGACTATGGCTACACCTTC. When the CDR3 is completed using the reference TRBV29-1 and TRBJ1-2 genes on either side, the full variable domain is SAVISQKPSRDICQRGTSLTIQCQVDSQVTMMFWYRQQPGQSLTLIATANQGSEATYESGFVIDKFPISRPNLTFSTLTVSNMSPEDSSIYLCSGDYGYTFGSGTRLTVV.